One sample yielded the 23 T cell receptor beta chains listed below, sequenced in a study of T cells in Graves' hyperthyroidism and ophthalmopathy. What was amplified from RNA transcripts were TCR beta CDR3 regions. HTBI primers were the set used in a first-round RT-PCR of the TCR CDR3. TCRdb used MiXCR to reprocess the multiplex PCR reads, holding one entry per CDR3 protein. The table has approximately 520,000 distinct CDR3 sequences, approximately 25% seen once. The specimen was blood. These receptors all stem from a woman aged 25 to 39 with Graves' ophthalmopathy.

This clonotype was observed a few times. The chain is built from TRBV27 and TRBJ1-2; 8 bases agree with TRBD1. CDR1 and CDR2 (germline): MNHEY, SMNVEV (reference sequence). The V and J ends lost 2 bases and 2 bases, in that order; junction bases with no gene match: 7. The CDR3 runs 16 residues. The CDR3 region has the DNA TGTGCCAGCAGTTTAACCGGGACAGGCGGGAACTATGGCTACACCTTC. It yields the protein CASSLTGTGGNYGYTF.

The chain links TRBV12-3 or TRBV12-4 to TRBJ2-5; D gene unclear. The CDR3 runs 13 residues. The V end lost 3 bases, the J end lost 4 bases, and 9 bases lay between the germline ends. DNA for the CDR3: TGTGCCAGCAGTTTCGGAGAGGTAGAGACCCAGTACTTC. Protein: CASSFGEVETQYF.

This clonotype was counted at least ten times. V is TRBV12-3 or TRBV12-4 and J is TRBJ1-2; 8 positions agree with TRBD1. The CDR3 consists of 14 residues. Trimming removed 3 bases from V and 8 bases from J; junction bases left unmatched: 8. The CDR3 nucleotides are TGTGCCAGCAGTTTTCAGGGGGCAGTTTGGGGCTACACCTTC. Amino acids: CASSFQGAVWGYTF.

This clonotype was seen ten or more times. The chain combines TRBV15 with TRBJ1-5; TRBD1 agrees at 7 bases. V lost 11 bases and J lost 4; bases outside the gene matches: 17. CDR1 and CDR2 (germline): LNHNV, YYDKDF (reference sequence). The CDR3 is made up of 16 amino acids. CDR3 nucleotide sequence: TGTGCCTCGCAGATACTGACAGGGTTGGGTAATCAGCCCCAGCATTTT. It encodes CASQILTGLGNQPQHF.

At least ten counts were recorded for this clonotype. This sequence joins TRBV5-6 and TRBJ2-2, with D unclear. This CDR3 comprises 12 residues. Germline CDR1 is SGHDT and CDR2 is YYEEEE. Trimming took off 4 bases at V and 7 bases at J, with 8 bases between the two ends. CDR3 bases: TGTGCCAGCAGCCTGGTCGGCGGGGAGCTGTTTTTT. It is translated as CASSLVGGELFF.

This clonotype was observed at least ten times. The genes are TRBV10-3 and TRBJ1-3; weak D call: TRBD1 (6 bases). Germline CDR1 is ENHRY and CDR2 is SYGVKD. The V end was cut by 3 bases, the J end by 4 bases, with 10 bases between. The CDR3 sequence is 14 residues long. In DNA form, the CDR3 reads TGTGCCATCAGTGATGTGGGGGGCGGAAACACCATATATTTT. Translating gives CAISDVGGGNTIYF.

The chain joins TRBV24-1 to TRBJ1-2, with a tentative D call TRBD1 (6 bases). The V gene's germline CDR1 is KGHDR and CDR2 SFDVKD. Between the trimmed V and J ends, which lost 0 bases and 8 bases, there was a span of 9 bases. The CDR3 has 13 residues. CDR3 region: CATSDLWGHGYTF. The CDR3 nucleotides read TGTGCCACCAGTGATTTGTGGGGGCACGGCTACACCTTC.

This clonotype came up many times. This sequence joins TRBV24-1 and TRBJ1-2; perhaps TRBD1 as D (5 bases). Germline loops: CDR1 KGHDR, CDR2 SFDVKD. The V end lost 7 bases, the J end lost 4 bases, and 12 bases lay between the germline ends. The CDR3 runs 13 residues. In DNA form, the CDR3 reads TGTGCCACCAGCGAGGGGTTTTCCTATGGCTACACCTTC. It encodes CATSEGFSYGYTF.

This chain links TRBV12-3 or TRBV12-4 with TRBJ2-7; TRBD2 aligns across 12 bases. The CDR3 is 18 residues long. The J segment lost 6 bases and the V segment lost 4 bases, leaving 16 bases of the junction unmatched. This CDR3 reads CASSCWTSGKGRIGEQYF. CDR3 sequence (DNA): TGTGCCAGCAGTTGCTGGACTAGCGGGAAGGGTAGGATTGGCGAGCAGTACTTC.

The chain recombines TRBV29-1 with TRBJ2-6; TRBD1 aligns across 8 bases. This CDR3 comprises 15 residues. The J segment lost 3 bases and the V segment lost 2 bases, leaving 3 bases of the junction unmatched. Looked up from germline, CDR1 is SQVTM and CDR2 is ANQGSEA. CDR3 in amino acids: CSVERRGLGANVLTF. CDR3 nucleotides: TGCAGCGTTGAACGCAGGGGGCTTGGGGCCAACGTCCTGACTTTC. The whole variable domain, remainder taken from reference TRBV29-1 and TRBJ2-6, is SAVISQKPSRDICQRGTSLTIQCQVDSQVTMMFWYRQQPGQSLTLIATANQGSEATYESGFVIDKFPISRPNLTFSTLTVSNMSPEDSSIYLCSVERRGLGANVLTFGAGSRLTVL.

The rearrangement links TRBV4-2 to TRBJ1-1; TRBD1 is a possible D gene (6 bases). Deletions cut 0 bases from V and 1 base from J, with 18 bases between. The V gene's germline CDR1 is LGHNA and CDR2 YNFKEQ. The length of the CDR3 is 18 residues. CDR3 DNA sequence: TGTGCCAGCAGCCAAGAGTCTTTTTGGGGGGCGAAGAACACTGAAGCTTTCTTT. This translates into CASSQESFWGAKNTEAFF.

This clonotype occurred many times. The V gene is TRBV6-5, the J gene TRBJ2-7, with TRBD1 matching over 7 bases. The V gene end was trimmed by 2 bases and the J gene end by 2 bases; junction bases not matched to a gene: 6. This CDR3 has 15 amino acids. Germline-derived CDR1 and CDR2 are MNHEY and SVGAGI. The CDR3 nucleotides read TGTGCCAGCAGTTACCGAACAGGGGCGGCCTACGAGCAGTACTTC. Translating it yields CASSYRTGAAYEQYF.

Of note for this clonotype: A junction end diverges from the germline sequence, so it may reflect a read error. The CDR3 DNA reads TGTGCCAGCAGTTCGCCAGCAACCAACACCGGGGAGCTGTTGTTT. The encoded protein is CASSSPATNTGELLF. The chain carries TRBV27 and TRBJ2-2; TRBD2 is a possible D gene (5 bases). Germline V gene lookup returns CDR1 MNHEY and CDR2 SMNVEV (reference sequence). There are 15 residues in the CDR3.

For the CDR3, the DNA is TGTGCCAGCAGTCCCCTGATTGAGTGGGGAACCGGCGGCTACACCTTC. It specifies CASSPLIEWGTGGYTF. The chain links TRBV6-1 to TRBJ1-2; D remains ambiguous. The V gene's germline CDR1 is MNHNS and CDR2 SASEGT. V was clipped by 5 bases and J by 8 bases, with 24 bases between them. This CDR3 has 16 residues.

The V gene is TRBV11-2, the J gene TRBJ2-7; possibly TRBD2 for D (6 bases). Germline values: CDR1 SGHAT, CDR2 FQNNGV. The CDR3 is 15 amino acids. Trimming cost V 1 base and J 6 bases, with 16 bases left between them. The CDR3 here is CASSLATGLPIEQYF. The CDR3 DNA reads TGTGCCAGCAGCTTAGCTACGGGACTCCCTATCGAGCAGTACTTC.

This clonotype was observed many times. This sequence joins TRBV12-3 or TRBV12-4 and TRBJ2-5; the D call may be TRBD1 or TRBD2 (5 bases each). V lost 7 bases, J lost 5 bases, and 14 bases lay in between. CDR3 length: 13 residues. The CDR3 DNA is TGTGCCAGCAATGCGTGGTGGGACGAGACCCAGTACTTC. Protein sequence: CASNAWWDETQYF.

The rearrangement uses TRBV7-9 and TRBJ2-5, with 7 bases aligning to TRBD1. The CDR3 totals 15 residues. The V and J ends lost 4 bases and 5 bases, in that order; junction bases with no gene match: 10. Germline CDR1 is SEHNR and CDR2 is FQNEAQ (reference sequence). This CDR3 reads CASSYRQGVSETQYF. CDR3 coding DNA: TGTGCCAGCAGCTACCGACAGGGTGTGTCCGAGACCCAGTACTTC.

This clonotype has just a few counts. The gene calls are TRBV12-3 or TRBV12-4 and TRBJ2-2; D gene unclear. V dropped 6 bases and J dropped 3 bases, with 8 bases sitting between them. The CDR3 contains 13 residues. CDR3: CASRPVYTGELFF. CDR3 sequence (DNA): TGTGCCAGCAGACCTGTTTACACCGGGGAGCTGTTTTTT.

The rearrangement uses TRBV11-2 and TRBJ2-5, with 8 bases aligning to TRBD1. Germline loops: CDR1 SGHAT, CDR2 FQNNGV. The CDR3 totals 15 residues. With V trimmed by 5 bases and J by 5 bases, 10 bases remained unmatched. CDR3 protein: CASSVRGPYRETQYF. The CDR3 DNA follows: TGTGCCAGCAGCGTCAGGGGGCCCTACAGGGAGACCCAGTACTTC.

This clonotype was detected ten times or more. The rearrangement uses TRBV5-1 and TRBJ2-7; TRBD1 matches 7 bases. The CDR3 length is 17 residues. Germline V gene data show CDR1 as SGHRS and CDR2 as YFSETQ. The V segment lost 0 bases and the J segment 3 bases; nucleotides outside the gene matches: 12. CDR3 bases: TGCGCCAGCAGCTTGGCCGTGGGACAGCAATACTTCTACGAGCAGTACTTC. Amino acids: CASSLAVGQQYFYEQYF.

In this sample, this clonotype turned up a few times. V and J are TRBV20-1 and TRBJ2-5; either TRBD1 or TRBD2 may supply D (5 bases each). CDR1 is DFQATT, CDR2 SNEGSKA, per germline (reference sequence). Trimming cost V 5 bases and J 5 bases, with 15 bases left between them. This CDR3 has 13 amino acids. CDR3 nucleotide sequence: TGCAGTGCTGCTCGGGGCGCCTGGGAGACCCAGTACTTC. Its translation: CSAARGAWETQYF.

This clonotype came up many times. The chain uses TRBV20-1 and TRBJ2-7; no reliable D call. The germline V and J ends were trimmed by 0 bases and 0 bases, with 9 bases remaining between them. Germline values: CDR1 DFQATT, CDR2 SNEGSKA (reference sequence). The CDR3 length is 14 residues. The CDR3 nucleotides are TGCAGTGCTAGAGATCAGGTCCTCTCCTACGAGCAGTACTTC. Encoded protein: CSARDQVLSYEQYF.

This clonotype came up many times. V is TRBV6-5 and J is TRBJ2-2; D call uncertain. Germline lookup yields CDR1 MNHEY and CDR2 SVGAGI. The CDR3 has 13 residues. With 0 bases removed from V and 8 bases from J, the gap between germline ends came to 7 bases. The chain's CDR3 is CASSYSRSGELFF. The CDR3 DNA is TGTGCCAGCAGTTACTCGAGATCTGGGGAGCTGTTTTTT.